A selection of T cell receptor beta chains follows, all from one sample in a study of CXCR3-negative and CXCR3-positive naive CD8 T cells. Following a re-call of the 5' RACE reads, TCRdb has one entry per CDR3 protein and lacks DNA. The sample holds roughly 120,000 distinct CDR3 sequences. The specimen was naive CXCR3+ CD8+ T cells from blood. The receptors originated from a human donor in good health. Some clones in this sample may be carry-over from other donors' samples. Each CDR3 is given with its conserved first and last residue.

cdr3_length j_call v_call cdr3_aa
14 TRBJ1-1 TRBV6-5 CASSYGQGGTEAFF
15 TRBJ2-1 TRBV27 CASSWASGLDYEQFF
14 TRBJ2-1 TRBV10-3 CAISDLAGHNEQFF
18 TRBJ2-7 TRBV3-1 CASSFPPGLAGVQYEQYF
15 TRBJ1-2 TRBV7-9 CASSLGRQGLDGYTF
13 TRBJ2-5 TRBV6-2/TRBV6-3 CASSYSTGLVQYF
14 TRBJ2-3 TRBV28 CASKDPRSEDTQYF
15 TRBJ2-1 TRBV29-1 CSVVSTGVLYNEQLF
11 TRBJ1-2 TRBV29-1 CSVEIRYGYTF
17 TRBJ2-1 TRBV4-3 CASSRSAWGQDYNEQFF
15 TRBJ2-3 TRBV27 CASRHEGWDTDTQYF
14 TRBJ2-1 TRBV30 CAWTPGVAGNEQFF
13 TRBJ2-1 TRBV2 CASSGAHTDEQFF
15 TRBJ1-1 TRBV29-1 CSVEGPGTGITEAFF
13 TRBJ1-5 TRBV12-3/TRBV12-4 CASSFEGTQPQHF
16 TRBJ2-1 TRBV29-1 CSVEVLGVIRDGEQFF
14 TRBJ1-3 TRBV7-9 CASSLLDSGNTIYF
14 TRBJ2-3 TRBV7-6 CASSMTGPRDTQYF
12 TRBJ2-7 TRBV5-6 CASSFGNYEQYF
15 TRBJ1-2 TRBV5-1 CASSLSSPLGYGYTF
15 TRBJ2-1 TRBV6-1 CASSDVAGEGNEQFF
14 TRBJ2-7 TRBV7-9 CASSPDRGPYEQYF
12 TRBJ2-7 TRBV29-1 CSVVEGSYEQYF
15 TRBJ1-1 TRBV12-3/TRBV12-4 CASSPWTGLNTEAFF
18 TRBJ1-5 TRBV18 CASSPDVQGGLSNQPQHF
14 TRBJ1-6 TRBV4-2 CASSQERQGEPLHF
16 TRBJ1-2 TRBV12-3/TRBV12-4 CASSRVEGIFDEGYTF
15 TRBJ2-3 TRBV12-3/TRBV12-4 CASSFVVAGADTQYF
13 TRBJ2-7 TRBV2 CASSDRRSDEQYF
12 TRBJ1-1 TRBV29-1 CSVVTWNTEAFF
15 TRBJ1-5 TRBV28 CASSFRDLSNQPQHF
12 TRBJ2-4 TRBV2 CASRGITGIQYF
12 TRBJ2-7 TRBV28 CASSVRGYEQYF
13 TRBJ2-2 TRBV10-3 CAISSDSTRELFF
11 TRBJ2-3 TRBV20-1 CSARAANTQYF
15 TRBJ2-7 TRBV15 CATSRDKGLTYEQYF
15 TRBJ2-2 TRBV6-6 CASSYSKAGTGELFF
13 TRBJ2-5 TRBV7-9 CASSFEGRETQYF
14 TRBJ2-1 TRBV29-1 CSVETGVDYNEQFF
14 TRBJ2-7 TRBV7-9 CASSPPPTNYEQYF
14 TRBJ2-5 TRBV11-2 CASSGRDRQETQYF
13 TRBJ1-1 TRBV28 CALKDRMNTEAFF
15 TRBJ2-1 TRBV11-2 CASSLVAGGNNEQFF
12 TRBJ2-7 TRBV29-1 CSVETGNYEQYF
13 TRBJ2-1 TRBV9 CASSVGGGDEQFF
14 TRBJ2-2 TRBV29-1 CSVLSGRVTGELFF
15 TRBJ1-2 TRBV11-2 CASSLGLGQGFGYTF
12 TRBJ1-3 TRBV12-3/TRBV12-4 CASTQDGNTIYF
18 TRBJ2-3 TRBV12-3/TRBV12-4 CASTPRASGEFSTDTQYF
16 TRBJ2-7 TRBV7-6 CASSPRAGGSSYEQYF